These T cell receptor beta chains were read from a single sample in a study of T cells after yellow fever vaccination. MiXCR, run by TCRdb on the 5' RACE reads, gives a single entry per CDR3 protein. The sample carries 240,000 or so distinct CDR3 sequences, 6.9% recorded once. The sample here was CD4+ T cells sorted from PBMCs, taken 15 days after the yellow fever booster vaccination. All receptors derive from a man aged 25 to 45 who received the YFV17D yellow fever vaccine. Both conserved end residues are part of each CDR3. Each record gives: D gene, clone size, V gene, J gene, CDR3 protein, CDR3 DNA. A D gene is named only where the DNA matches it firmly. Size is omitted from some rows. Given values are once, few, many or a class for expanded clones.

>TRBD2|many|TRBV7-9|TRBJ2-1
CASSAERLAGLYNEQFF
TGTGCCAGCAGCGCGGAGCGACTAGCGGGATTATACAATGAGCAGTTCTTC
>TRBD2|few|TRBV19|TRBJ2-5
CASNPGGRRETQYF
TGTGCCAGTAACCCGGGCGGGAGGCGGGAGACCCAGTACTTC
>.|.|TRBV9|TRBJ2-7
CASSKEGRYEQYF
TGTGCCAGCAGCAAGGAGGGCCGGTACGAGCAGTACTTC
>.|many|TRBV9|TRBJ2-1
CASSPPLGRPLGLNEQFF
TGTGCCAGCAGCCCCCCGCTAGGGAGGCCATTAGGTCTCAATGAGCAGTTCTTC
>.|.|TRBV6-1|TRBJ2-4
CASSPRDGKNIQYF
TGTGCCAGCAGTCCCCGGGACGGCAAAAACATTCAGTACTTC
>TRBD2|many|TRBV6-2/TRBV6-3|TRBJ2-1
CASSKAGTKDYNEQFF
TGTGCCAGCAGCAAAGCCGGGACTAAGGACTACAATGAGCAGTTCTTC
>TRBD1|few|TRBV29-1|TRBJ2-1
CSVDGNRGMYDEQFF
TGCAGCGTGGATGGGAACAGGGGGATGTACGATGAGCAGTTCTTC
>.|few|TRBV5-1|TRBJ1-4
CASSPLGWEEKLFF
TGCGCCAGCAGCCCCCTGGGCTGGGAGGAAAAACTGTTTTTT
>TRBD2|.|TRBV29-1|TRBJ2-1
CSVASGAYNEQFF
TGCAGCGTTGCCAGCGGGGCCTACAATGAGCAGTTCTTC
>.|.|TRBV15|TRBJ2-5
CATSILAGAGETQYF
TGTGCCACCAGCATCCTTGCGGGGGCGGGGGAGACCCAGTACTTC
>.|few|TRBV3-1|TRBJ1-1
CASSPRGGNTEAFF
TGTGCCAGCAGCCCTAGGGGGGGGAACACTGAAGCTTTCTTT
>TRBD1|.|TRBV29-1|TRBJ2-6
CSLPRQGASGANVLTF
TGCAGCCTTCCCCGACAGGGGGCCTCTGGGGCCAACGTCCTGACTTTC
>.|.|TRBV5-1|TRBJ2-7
CASSLARLGTYEQYF
TGCGCCAGCAGCTTGGCCCGACTAGGAACCTACGAGCAGTACTTC
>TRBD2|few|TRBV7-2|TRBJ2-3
CAGGDGNTDTQYF
TGTGCGGGGGGGGACGGCAACACAGATACGCAGTATTTT
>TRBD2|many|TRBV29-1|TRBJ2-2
CSAKRGGERAGELFF
TGCAGCGCGAAACGGGGGGGGGAGAGAGCCGGGGAGCTGTTTTTT
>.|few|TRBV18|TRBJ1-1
CASSPGGHGNTEAFF
TGTGCCAGCTCACCCGGCGGACATGGGAACACTGAAGCTTTCTTT
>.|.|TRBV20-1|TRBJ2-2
CSARGLENTGGLFF
TGCAGTGCTAGGGGACTGGAAAACACCGGGGGGCTGTTTTTT
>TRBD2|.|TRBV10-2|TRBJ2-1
CASKATSGRNEQFF
TGCGCCAGCAAAGCGACTAGCGGGAGAAATGAGCAGTTCTTC
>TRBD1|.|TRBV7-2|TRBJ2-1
CASSLDRGFYNEQFF
TGTGCCAGCAGCTTGGACAGGGGGTTCTACAATGAGCAGTTCTTC
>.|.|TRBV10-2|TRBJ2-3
CASSEDGLRVGDTQYF
TGCGCCAGCAGTGAGGACGGGCTACGGGTTGGAGATACGCAGTATTTT
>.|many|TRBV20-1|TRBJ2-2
CSASPRLGELFF
TGCAGTGCTAGCCCCCGGTTGGGGGAGCTGTTTTTT
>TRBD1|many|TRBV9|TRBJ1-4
CASSAMGQGDEKLFF
TGTGCCAGCAGCGCCATGGGACAGGGGGACGAAAAACTGTTTTTT
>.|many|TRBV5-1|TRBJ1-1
CASSLNVLLNTEAFF
TGCGCCAGCAGCTTGAATGTATTGCTGAACACTGAAGCTTTCTTT
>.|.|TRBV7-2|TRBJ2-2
CASSLTARAMGGELFF
TGTGCCAGCAGCTTAACAGCTAGAGCTATGGGGGGGGAGCTGTTTTTT
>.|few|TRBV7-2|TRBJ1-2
CASSPRLAGGNGYTF
TGTGCCAGCAGCCCCAGACTTGCGGGGGGCAATGGCTACACCTTC
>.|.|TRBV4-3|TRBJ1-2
CASSLAYTDIGGYTF
TGCGCCAGCAGCCTAGCATATACAGACATCGGAGGCTACACCTTC
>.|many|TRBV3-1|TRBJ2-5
CASSLGRFQETQYF
TGTGCCAGCAGCCTCGGCAGATTCCAAGAGACCCAGTACTTC
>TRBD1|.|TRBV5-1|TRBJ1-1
CASSPEQGASAFF
TGCGCCAGCAGCCCGGAACAGGGGGCGAGTGCTTTCTTT
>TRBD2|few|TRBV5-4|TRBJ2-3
CASSPTRREGQDTQYF
TGTGCCAGCAGCCCAACGCGACGGGAGGGCCAAGATACGCAGTATTTT